Sequencing of this T cell receptor beta chain was carried out in a study of cytomegalovirus exposure and HLA in healthy donors. General observations from the study: In a later analysis, across HLA loci, associated TCR counts were highest for DRB1, lowest for HLA-C. About 87% or about 30% of the time was how often most TCR beta V segments were productive, according to an earlier analysis. A missense variant in DCLRE1C was later tied to TCR beta V- and J-gene trimming.

PCR primers comprised 60 Vbeta and 13 Jbeta primers. Assay used: immunoSEQ multiplex PCR; TCRdb lists only in-frame clones, some missing. The sample shows 97,000 or so clones, roughly three quarters of them seen only once. Notes on this clone: Its antigen is unknown.

All the people who gave samples were healthy bone marrow donors. This TCR was sampled from a male donor in good health and CMV-seropositive. Sequenced input: PBMCs.

The DNA of the CDR3 is TGTGCCATCAGTGAGCCTCAGCGGGCCCGTTATAATGAGCAGTTCTTC. Translating it yields CAISEPQRARYNEQFF. The chain couples TRBV10-3 to TRBJ2-1; D possibly corresponds to TRBD2 (6 bases). This CDR3 comprises 16 residues. Trimming pared 2 bases from V and 7 bases from J, leaving 18 bases between. In germline, CDR1 is ENHRY, CDR2 SYGVKD.